The 9 T cell receptor beta chains below all came from one sample that was sequenced in a study of shared clonotypes between healthy human individuals. This table comes from immunoSEQ multiplex PCR, and its TCRdb copy is limited to in-frame clones, with some not included. The sample has about 460,000 clones; more than 70% are singletons. Material: PBMCs. The receptors here all came from a woman aged 40 to 50 in good health. Some clones in this sample may be carry-over from other donors' samples.

This clone was recorded only once. V usage is TRBV10-3 and J usage is TRBJ2-6; perhaps TRBD1 as D (5 bases). The CDR3 covers 14 residues. The germline V and J ends were trimmed by 6 bases and 3 bases, with 9 bases remaining between them. Germline V gene data show CDR1 as ENHRY and CDR2 as SYGVKD. CDR3 in DNA: TGTGCCATCAGAAGGGGCTATGGGGCCAACGTCCTGACTTTC. This gives the protein CAIRRGYGANVLTF.

The chain joins TRBV28 to TRBJ2-7; TRBD2 agrees at 9 bases. V was pared by 3 bases and J by 2 bases, with 23 bases of the junction left unmatched. The CDR3 runs to 21 residues. Looked up from germline, CDR1 is MDHEN and CDR2 is SYDVKM. The CDR3 nucleotides are TGTGCCAGCAGTTTCCCCAGGACTAGCGATTTAATTTTGGGACGTACCTACGAGCAGTACTTC. Residues: CASSFPRTSDLILGRTYEQYF.

For this clone: Distinct nucleotide sequences in the sample also encode this CDR3. This chain joins TRBV30 and TRBJ1-1; tentative D call: TRBD1 (5 bases). Germline V gene sequence: CDR1 GTSNPN, CDR2 SVGIG (reference sequence). The CDR3 spans 16 residues. The V end was cut by 8 bases, the J end by 6 bases, with 28 bases between. This CDR3 reads CAAEAGMISWSAEAFF. The DNA of the CDR3 is TGTGCCGCGGAGGCAGGGATGATCTCTTGGAGCGCTGAAGCTTTCTTT.

With respect to this clone: The junction departs from the called germline gene at one end, perhaps through a read error. The rearrangement links TRBV7-7 to TRBJ2-7; TRBD2 agrees at 12 bases. The CDR3 is 15 residues long. From germline, CDR1 is SSHAT and CDR2 FNYEAQ (reference sequence). The CDR3 reads CASSRGLAGTYEQYF. The DNA of the CDR3 is TGTGCTAGCAGCCGAGGACTAGCGGGAACCTACGAGCAGTACTTC.

The V gene is TRBV10-3, the J gene TRBJ1-4; D gene unclear. CDR3 length equals 13 residues. V was clipped by 3 bases and J by 5 bases, with 7 bases between them. Germline V CDR1 and CDR2: ENHRY, SYGVKD. The CDR3 coding sequence is TGTGCCATCAGTGACCTCCAAAATGAAAAACTGTTTTTT. Its translation is CAISDLQNEKLFF.

This clone showed up just once. Here the CDR3 reads CASSLIDAGAYEQYF. CDR3 in DNA: TGTGCCAGCAGCTTGATTGACGCGGGGGCTTACGAGCAGTACTTC. This chain connects TRBV5-6 to TRBJ2-7; tentatively, D is TRBD2 (7 bases). Trimming removed 1 base from V and 4 bases from J, with 15 bases in between. Per the germline V gene, CDR1 is SGHDT and CDR2 is YYEEEE. The CDR3 spans 15 residues.

The CDR3 sequence is CASSYSGSSSYEQYF. In DNA, the CDR3 is TGTGCCAGCAGTTACTCGGGGTCCTCCTCCTACGAGCAGTACTTC. The chain has TRBV6-6 and TRBJ2-7; no reliable D call. V was cut by 0 bases and J by 0 bases, with 9 bases left in between. There are 15 residues in the CDR3. The germline gives CDR1 MNHNY, CDR2 SVGAGI (reference sequence).

The rearrangement links TRBV7-3 to TRBJ2-3; 9 bases fit TRBD2. The CDR3 extends over 16 amino acids. Looked up from germline, CDR1 is SGHTA and CDR2 is FQGTGA. The J segment lost 1 base and the V segment lost 0 bases, leaving 2 bases of the junction unmatched. The CDR3 sequence: CASSLTSGSGTDTQYF. CDR3 nucleotide sequence: TGTGCCAGCAGCTTAACTAGCGGGAGTGGCACAGATACGCAGTATTTT.

In regard to this clone: A far larger clone is off by one base, so a read error is likely. This sequence joins TRBV30 and TRBJ2-6, with a possible D match to TRBD1 (5 bases). Germline CDR1 GTSNPN, CDR2 SVGIG (reference sequence). The CDR3 has 13 amino acids. The CDR3 DNA sequence: TGTGCCTGGAGTCGAGCTGGGGCCAACATCCTGACTTTC. As protein: CAWSRAGANILTF.